This is a list of T cell receptor beta chains from one sample in a study of shared clonotypes between healthy human individuals. TCRdb's copy holds only in-frame clones and misses some; the assay was immunoSEQ multiplex PCR. The data show about 2.4 million clones, roughly 93% seen once. The sequencing input was naive CD4+ T cells from PBMCs. These receptors came from a man aged 18 to 29 in good health. Some clones in this sample may be carry-over from other donors' samples. Each CDR3 is given with its conserved first and last residue. The D gene is left open where the match is weak.

V: TRBV15
D: NA
CDR3: CATSRTRAGNTDTQYF

V: TRBV12-5
D: NA
CDR3: CASGMEASSLYNEQFF

V: TRBV7-3
D: NA
CDR3: CASSFAEGTEAFF

V: TRBV5-1
D: TRBD1
CDR3: CASRPQGAPTEAFF

V: TRBV7-9
D: NA
CDR3: CASSLVRESATEAFF

V: TRBV29-1
D: NA
CDR3: CSVETSRGSGYGYTF

V: TRBV5-6
D: TRBD1
CDR3: CASSLWGTDNYGYTF

V: TRBV5-4
D: TRBD2
CDR3: CASSRSTGRGETQYF

V: TRBV19
D: NA
CDR3: CASKGPKQPVHNQPQHF

V: TRBV7-9
D: TRBD1
CDR3: CASSQDWDRVTGGELFF

V: TRBV4-3
D: NA
CDR3: CASSQDPTRNTIYF

V: TRBV19
D: NA
CDR3: CASSLSPRLYEQYF

V: TRBV5-8
D: NA
CDR3: CASSSRRAGPDYEQYF

V: TRBV7-9
D: NA
CDR3: CASSSVSGDEQYF

V: TRBV30
D: TRBD2
CDR3: CAWSVRGANTGELFF

V: TRBV2
D: TRBD1
CDR3: CASTDRRTGSSYEQYF

V: TRBV4-2
D: TRBD1
CDR3: CASSQDAIRGRDQPQHF

V: TRBV5-1
D: NA
CDR3: CASSLVKGKPVGETQYF

V: TRBV6-1
D: NA
CDR3: CASSESNPGEGDEQYF

V: TRBV6-4
D: TRBD2
CDR3: CASSPTSAPYYEQYF

V: TRBV28
D: TRBD1
CDR3: CAGRDRVEEKLFF

V: TRBV7-9
D: TRBD2
CDR3: CASSGRVNTGELFF

V: TRBV30
D: NA
CDR3: CAWGYRNTGELFF

V: TRBV19
D: NA
CDR3: CASNRARNYGYTF

V: TRBV6-1
D: TRBD2
CDR3: CASQPRGAYEQYF

V: TRBV6-5
D: TRBD2
CDR3: CASSYGLVTDTQYF

V: TRBV7-8
D: TRBD1
CDR3: CASSLDWGQAISYEQYF

V: TRBV29-1
D: NA
CDR3: CSGGGVYEQYF

V: TRBV27
D: NA
CDR3: CASSFRGNYGYTF

V: TRBV14
D: NA
CDR3: CASSHRSPKYEQYF

V: TRBV6-1
D: NA
CDR3: CASKEASNQPQHF

V: TRBV7-8
D: NA
CDR3: CASSPRISGVQETQYF

V: TRBV28
D: TRBD2
CDR3: CASSLAGGTYEQYF

V: TRBV28
D: NA
CDR3: CASSLSQGSYGYTF

V: TRBV13
D: NA
CDR3: CASSLGRDGERDTQYF

V: TRBV11-2
D: NA
CDR3: CASSRTATNEKLFF

V: TRBV29-1
D: TRBD2
CDR3: CSAPGQGGSGTGELFF